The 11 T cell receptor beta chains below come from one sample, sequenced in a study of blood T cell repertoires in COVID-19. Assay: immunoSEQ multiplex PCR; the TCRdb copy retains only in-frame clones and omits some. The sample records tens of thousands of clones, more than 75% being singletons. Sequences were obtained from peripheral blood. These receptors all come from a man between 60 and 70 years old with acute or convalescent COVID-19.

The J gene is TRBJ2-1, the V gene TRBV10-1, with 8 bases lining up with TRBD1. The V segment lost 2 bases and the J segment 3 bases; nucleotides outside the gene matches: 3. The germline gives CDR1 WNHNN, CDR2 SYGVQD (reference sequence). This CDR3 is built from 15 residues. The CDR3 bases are TGCGCCAGCAGTGAGACAGGGGGGATCTACAATGAGCAGTTCTTC. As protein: CASSETGGIYNEQFF.

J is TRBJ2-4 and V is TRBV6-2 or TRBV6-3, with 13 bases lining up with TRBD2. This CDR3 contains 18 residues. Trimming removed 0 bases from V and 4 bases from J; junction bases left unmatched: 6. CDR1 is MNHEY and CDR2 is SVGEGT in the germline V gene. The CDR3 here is CASSYSTGLAGPKNIQYF. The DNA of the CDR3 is TGTGCCAGCAGTTACTCGACGGGACTAGCGGGGCCTAAAAACATTCAGTACTTC.

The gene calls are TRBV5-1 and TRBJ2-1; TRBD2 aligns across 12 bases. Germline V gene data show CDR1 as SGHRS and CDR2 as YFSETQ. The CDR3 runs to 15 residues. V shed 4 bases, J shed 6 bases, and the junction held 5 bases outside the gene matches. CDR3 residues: CASSHALAGGNEQFF. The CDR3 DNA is TGCGCCAGCAGCCATGCACTAGCGGGGGGCAATGAGCAGTTCTTC.

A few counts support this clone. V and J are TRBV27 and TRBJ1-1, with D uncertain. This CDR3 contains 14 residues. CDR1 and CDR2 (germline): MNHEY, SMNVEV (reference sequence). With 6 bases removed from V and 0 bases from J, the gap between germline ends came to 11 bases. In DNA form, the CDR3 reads TGTGCCAGCAGGCACCTCCTAATGAACACTGAAGCTTTCTTT. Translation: CASRHLLMNTEAFF.

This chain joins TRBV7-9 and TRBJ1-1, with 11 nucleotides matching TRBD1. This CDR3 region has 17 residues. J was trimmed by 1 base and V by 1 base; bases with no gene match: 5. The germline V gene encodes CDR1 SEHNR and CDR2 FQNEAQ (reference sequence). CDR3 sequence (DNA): TGTGCCAGCAGCTTAGGAGGGACAGGGGGTTCGAACACTGAAGCTTTCTTT. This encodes CASSLGGTGGSNTEAFF.

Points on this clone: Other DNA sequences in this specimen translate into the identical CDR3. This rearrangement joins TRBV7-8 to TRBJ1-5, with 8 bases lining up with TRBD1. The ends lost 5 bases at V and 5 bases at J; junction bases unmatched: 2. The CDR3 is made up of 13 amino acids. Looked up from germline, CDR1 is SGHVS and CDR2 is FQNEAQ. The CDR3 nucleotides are TGTGCCAGCAGCCTGGACAGGGATCAGCCCCAGCATTTT. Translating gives CASSLDRDQPQHF. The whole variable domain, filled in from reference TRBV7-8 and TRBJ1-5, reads GAGVSQSPRYKVAKRGQDVALRCDPISGHVSLFWYQQALGQGPEFLTYFQNEAQLDKSGLPSDRFFAERPEGSVSTLKIQRTQQEDSAVYLCASSLDRDQPQHFGDGTRLSIL.

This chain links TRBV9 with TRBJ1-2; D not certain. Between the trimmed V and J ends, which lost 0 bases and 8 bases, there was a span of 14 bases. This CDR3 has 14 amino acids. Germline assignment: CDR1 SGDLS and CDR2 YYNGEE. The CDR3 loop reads CASSVVEGVGGYTF. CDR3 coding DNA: TGTGCCAGCAGCGTAGTGGAGGGCGTGGGAGGCTACACCTTC.

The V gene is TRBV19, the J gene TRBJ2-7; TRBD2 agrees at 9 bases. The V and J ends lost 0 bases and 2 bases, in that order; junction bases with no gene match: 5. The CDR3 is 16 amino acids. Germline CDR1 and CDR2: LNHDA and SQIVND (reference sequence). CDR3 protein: CASSIELGLATYEQYF. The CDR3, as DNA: TGTGCCAGTAGTATAGAGCTGGGACTAGCAACCTACGAGCAGTACTTC.

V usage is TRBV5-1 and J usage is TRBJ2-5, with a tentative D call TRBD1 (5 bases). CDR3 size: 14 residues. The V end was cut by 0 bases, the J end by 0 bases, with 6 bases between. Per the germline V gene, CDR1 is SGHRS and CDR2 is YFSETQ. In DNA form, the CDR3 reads TGCGCCAGCAGCTTGGGACAGAACCAAGAGACCCAGTACTTC. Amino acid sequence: CASSLGQNQETQYF. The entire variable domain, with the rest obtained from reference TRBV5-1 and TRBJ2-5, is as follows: KAGVTQTPRYLIKTRGQQVTLSCSPISGHRSVSWYQQTPGQGLQFLFEYFSETQRNKGNFPGRFSGRQFSNSRSEMNVSTLELGDSALYLCASSLGQNQETQYFGPGTRLLVL.

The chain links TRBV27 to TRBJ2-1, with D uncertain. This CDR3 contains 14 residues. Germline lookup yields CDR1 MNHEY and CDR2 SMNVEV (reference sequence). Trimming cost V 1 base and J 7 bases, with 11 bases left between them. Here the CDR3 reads CASSLLAHGNEQFF. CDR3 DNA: TGTGCCAGCAGTTTATTGGCACACGGGAATGAGCAGTTCTTC.

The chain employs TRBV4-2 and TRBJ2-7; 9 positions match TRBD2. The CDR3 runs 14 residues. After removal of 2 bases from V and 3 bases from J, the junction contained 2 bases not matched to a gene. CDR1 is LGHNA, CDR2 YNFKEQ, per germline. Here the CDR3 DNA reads TGTGCCAGCAGCCAACTAGCGGGGCGCTACGAGCAGTACTTC. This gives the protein CASSQLAGRYEQYF.